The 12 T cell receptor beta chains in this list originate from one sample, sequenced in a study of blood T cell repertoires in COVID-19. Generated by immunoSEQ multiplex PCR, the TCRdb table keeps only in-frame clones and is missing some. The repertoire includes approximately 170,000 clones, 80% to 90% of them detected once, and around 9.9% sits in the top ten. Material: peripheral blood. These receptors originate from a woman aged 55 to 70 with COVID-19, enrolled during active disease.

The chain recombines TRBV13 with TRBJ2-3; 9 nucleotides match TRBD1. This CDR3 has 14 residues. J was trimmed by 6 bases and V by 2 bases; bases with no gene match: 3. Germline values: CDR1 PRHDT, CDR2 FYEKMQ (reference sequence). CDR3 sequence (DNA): TGTGCCAGCAGCTTAACAGGGGGCGTTGATACGCAGTATTTT. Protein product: CASSLTGGVDTQYF.

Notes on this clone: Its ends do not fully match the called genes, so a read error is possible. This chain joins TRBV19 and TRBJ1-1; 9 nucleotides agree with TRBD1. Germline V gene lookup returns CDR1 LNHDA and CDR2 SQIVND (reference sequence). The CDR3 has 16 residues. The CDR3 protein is CASSSLGQGKNAEAFF. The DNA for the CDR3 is TGTGCCAGTAGTAGCCTCGGACAGGGGAAGAACGCTGAAGCTTTCTTT.

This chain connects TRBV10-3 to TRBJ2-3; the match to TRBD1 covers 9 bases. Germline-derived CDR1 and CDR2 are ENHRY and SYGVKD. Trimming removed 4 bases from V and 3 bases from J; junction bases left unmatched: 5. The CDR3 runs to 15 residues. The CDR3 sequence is CAISGGQGGTDTQYF. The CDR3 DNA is TGTGCCATCAGTGGGGGACAGGGAGGGACAGATACGCAGTATTTT.

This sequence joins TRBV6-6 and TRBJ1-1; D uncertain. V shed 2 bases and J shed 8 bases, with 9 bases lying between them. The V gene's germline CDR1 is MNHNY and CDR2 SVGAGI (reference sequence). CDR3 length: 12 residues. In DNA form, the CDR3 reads TGTGCCAGCAGTTACGGTGGGCAGGAAGCTTTCTTT. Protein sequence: CASSYGGQEAFF.

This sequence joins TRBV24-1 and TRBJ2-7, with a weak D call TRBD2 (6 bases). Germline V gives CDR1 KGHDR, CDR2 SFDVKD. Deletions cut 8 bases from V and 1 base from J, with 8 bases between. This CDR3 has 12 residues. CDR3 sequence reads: CATTAGSYEQYF. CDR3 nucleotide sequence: TGTGCCACCACGGCGGGATCCTACGAGCAGTACTTC.

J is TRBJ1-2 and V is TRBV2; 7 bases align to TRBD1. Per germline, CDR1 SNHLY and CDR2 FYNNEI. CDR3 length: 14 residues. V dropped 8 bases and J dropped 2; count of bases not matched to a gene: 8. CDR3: CASRQGPLNYGYTF. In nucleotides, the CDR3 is TGTGCCAGCCGACAGGGTCCCCTCAACTATGGCTACACCTTC.

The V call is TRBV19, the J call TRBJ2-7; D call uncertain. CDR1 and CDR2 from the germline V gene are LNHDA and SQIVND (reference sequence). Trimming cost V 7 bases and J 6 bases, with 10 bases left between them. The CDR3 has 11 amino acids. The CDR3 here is CASNMGVEQYF. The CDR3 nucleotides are TGTGCCAGTAATATGGGCGTCGAGCAGTACTTC.

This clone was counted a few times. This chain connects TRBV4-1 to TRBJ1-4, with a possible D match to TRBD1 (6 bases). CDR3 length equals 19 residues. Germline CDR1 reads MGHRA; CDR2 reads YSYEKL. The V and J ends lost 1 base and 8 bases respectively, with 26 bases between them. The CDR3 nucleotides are TGCGCCAGCAGCCAAGCTGCCCGACCCTTCACAGGGCGAGAAGAAAAACTGTTTTTT. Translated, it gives CASSQAARPFTGREEKLFF.

The CDR3 DNA follows: TGTGCCAGTAGTACCATCCGGGACAGGTACTACGAGCAGTACTTC. This translates into CASSTIRDRYYEQYF. The chain joins TRBV19 to TRBJ2-7; 8 nucleotides match TRBD1. Losses at the gene ends were 4 bases for V and 3 bases for J; bases not matched to a gene: 8. This CDR3 region has 15 residues. The germline CDR1 and CDR2 sequences are LNHDA and SQIVND (reference sequence).

Here the CDR3 reads CACRLAGGTDTQYF. CDR3 in DNA: TGTGCCTGTCGACTAGCGGGAGGCACAGATACGCAGTATTTT. The genes are TRBV30 and TRBJ2-3; 12 bases fit TRBD2. Trimming at V came to 6 bases and at J to 1 base, leaving 2 bases not matched to a gene. CDR3 length: 14 residues. Germline CDR1 GTSNPN, CDR2 SVGIG (reference sequence).

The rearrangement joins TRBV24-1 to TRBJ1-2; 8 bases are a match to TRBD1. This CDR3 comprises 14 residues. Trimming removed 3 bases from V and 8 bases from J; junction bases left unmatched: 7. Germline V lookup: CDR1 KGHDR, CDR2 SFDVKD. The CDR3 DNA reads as TGTGCCACCAGTGATGGGCCCAGGACAGGGGGCTACACCTTC. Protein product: CATSDGPRTGGYTF.

This chain's CDR3 is CATSDFGTGVYGYTF. The CDR3 DNA sequence: TGTGCCACCAGTGATTTTGGGACAGGGGTGTATGGCTACACCTTC. The chain couples TRBV24-1 to TRBJ1-2, with TRBD1 matching over 10 bases. The ends lost 1 base at V and 5 bases at J; junction bases unmatched: 3. This CDR3 has 15 residues. Germline CDR1 is KGHDR and CDR2 is SFDVKD.